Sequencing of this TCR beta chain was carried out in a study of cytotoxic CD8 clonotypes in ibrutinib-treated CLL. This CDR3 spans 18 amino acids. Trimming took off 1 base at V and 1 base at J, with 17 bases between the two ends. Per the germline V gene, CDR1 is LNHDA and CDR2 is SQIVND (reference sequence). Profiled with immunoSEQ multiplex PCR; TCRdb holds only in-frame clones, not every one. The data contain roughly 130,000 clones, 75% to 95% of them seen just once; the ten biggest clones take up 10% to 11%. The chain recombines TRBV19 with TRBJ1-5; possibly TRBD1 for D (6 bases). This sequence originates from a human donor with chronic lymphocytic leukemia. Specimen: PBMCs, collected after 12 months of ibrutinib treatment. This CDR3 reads CASSIGQGRTVSNQPQHF. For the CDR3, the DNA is TGTGCCAGTAGTATAGGTCAGGGGAGGACCGTGAGCAATCAGCCCCAGCATTTT.